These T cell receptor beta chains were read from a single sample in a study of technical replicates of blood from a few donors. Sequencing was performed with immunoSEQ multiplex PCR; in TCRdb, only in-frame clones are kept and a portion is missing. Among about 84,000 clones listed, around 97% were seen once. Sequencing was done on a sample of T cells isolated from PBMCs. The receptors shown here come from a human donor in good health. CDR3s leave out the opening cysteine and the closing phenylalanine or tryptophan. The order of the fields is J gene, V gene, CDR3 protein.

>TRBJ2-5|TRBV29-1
SVGGSLAGGGQETQY
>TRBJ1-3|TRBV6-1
ASSEGGSGNTIY
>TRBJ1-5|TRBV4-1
ASSQGRIDQPQH
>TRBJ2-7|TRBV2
ASSVRFVSSYEQY
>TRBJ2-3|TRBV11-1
ASSRDRASTDTQY
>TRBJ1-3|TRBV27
ASSFSHVSGNTIY
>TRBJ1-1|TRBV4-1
ASSYGWTEAF
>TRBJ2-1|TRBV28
ASRPGLALNEQF
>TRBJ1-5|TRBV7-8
ASSSGILQGYQPQH
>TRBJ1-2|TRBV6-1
ASRKTGNGYT
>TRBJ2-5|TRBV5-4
ASSLGTSGGAGETQY
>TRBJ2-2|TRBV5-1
ASRPVQGIQTGELF
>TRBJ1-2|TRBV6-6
ASSFHPGGYT
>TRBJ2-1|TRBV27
ASTAGTSGKDEQF
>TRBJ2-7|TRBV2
ATLGLAGGRPYEQY
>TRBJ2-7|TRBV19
ASSTGLDLYEQY
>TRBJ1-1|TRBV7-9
ASSLGGGGPYAEAF
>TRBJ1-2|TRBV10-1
ASSESSYGYT
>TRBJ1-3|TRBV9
ASSEEAYSGNTIY
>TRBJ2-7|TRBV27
ASSSRDRAEQY
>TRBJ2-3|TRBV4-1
ASSQETAVGADTQY
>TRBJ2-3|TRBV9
ASSVVTGNTDTQY
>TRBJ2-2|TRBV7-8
ASSYSQNTGELF
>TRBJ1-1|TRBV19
ASSIVGTGVTEAF
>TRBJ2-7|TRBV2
ASSVQSLEQY
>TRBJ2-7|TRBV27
ASSSQRDRGNDEQY
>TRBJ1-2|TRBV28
ASSPFLPLPGTPVYYGYT
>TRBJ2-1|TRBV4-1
ASSQDPPSKF
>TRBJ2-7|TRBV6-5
ASSFVSGYEQY
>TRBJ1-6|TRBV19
ASSIGQAENSPLH
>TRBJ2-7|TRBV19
ASSPTSGRIGGGEQY
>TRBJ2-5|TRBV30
AWSVQETQY
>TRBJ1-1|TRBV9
ASSPDPRSTEAF
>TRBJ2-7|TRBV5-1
ASSLRDSSYEQY
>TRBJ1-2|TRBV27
ASSLSRDYLVGYT
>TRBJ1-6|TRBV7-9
ASSGDSLSYNSPLH